This TCR beta chain was found in a study of blood T cell repertoires in COVID-19. Unmatched junction bases numbered 14, after V lost 2 bases and J lost 4 bases. The CDR3 is 18 amino acids. CDR1 is SGHVS and CDR2 is FQNEAQ in the germline V gene. In the study's own analysis: Amplification of reference gene primers provided the estimated nucleated cell counts. Sequenced by immunoSEQ multiplex PCR; TCRdb stores in-frame clones only, minus some. Clone size and V and J calls were adopted from that table, with D and trimming inferred from the DNA. The table has a few hundred thousand clones, over 85% seen once; the top ten hold approximately 2%. All enrollees were about 18 to 89 years old and from under 25 US areas.

The chain is built from TRBV7-8 and TRBJ2-5; 9 nucleotides align to TRBD2. The sample comprised PBMCs or T cells enriched from blood (not recorded which). This receptor was taken from a woman in her sixties or seventies who had recovered from COVID-19. The CDR3 loop reads CASSLNLAGLKGSETQYF. CDR3 bases: TGTGCCAGCAGCTTAAACCTAGCGGGGCTTAAGGGGTCAGAGACCCAGTACTTC.